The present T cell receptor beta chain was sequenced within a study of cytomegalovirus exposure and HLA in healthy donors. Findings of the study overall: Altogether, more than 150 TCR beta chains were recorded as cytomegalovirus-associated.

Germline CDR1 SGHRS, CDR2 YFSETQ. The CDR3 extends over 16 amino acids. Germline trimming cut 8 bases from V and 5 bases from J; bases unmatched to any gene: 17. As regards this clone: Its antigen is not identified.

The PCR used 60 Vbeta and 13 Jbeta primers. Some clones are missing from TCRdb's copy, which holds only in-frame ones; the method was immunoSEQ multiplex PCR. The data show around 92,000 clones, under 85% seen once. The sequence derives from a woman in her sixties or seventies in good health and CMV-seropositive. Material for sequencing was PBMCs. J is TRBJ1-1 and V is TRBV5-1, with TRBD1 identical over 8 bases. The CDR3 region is CASRRGDTGGVTEAFF. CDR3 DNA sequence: TGCGCCAGTCGTAGGGGGGATACAGGGGGAGTAACTGAAGCTTTCTTT.